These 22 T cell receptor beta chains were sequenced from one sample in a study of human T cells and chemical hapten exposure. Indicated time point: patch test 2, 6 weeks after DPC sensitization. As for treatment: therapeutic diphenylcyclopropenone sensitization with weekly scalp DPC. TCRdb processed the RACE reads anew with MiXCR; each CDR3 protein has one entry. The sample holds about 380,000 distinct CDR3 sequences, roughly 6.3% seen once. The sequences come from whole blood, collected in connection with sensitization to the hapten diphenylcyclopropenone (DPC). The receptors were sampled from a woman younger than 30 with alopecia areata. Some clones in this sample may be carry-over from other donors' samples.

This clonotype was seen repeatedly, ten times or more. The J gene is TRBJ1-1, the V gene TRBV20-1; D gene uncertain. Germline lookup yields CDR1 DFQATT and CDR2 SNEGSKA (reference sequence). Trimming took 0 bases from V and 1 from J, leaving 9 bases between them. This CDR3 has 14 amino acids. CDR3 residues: CSARDLKGNTEAFF. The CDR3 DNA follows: TGCAGTGCTAGAGATTTGAAAGGGAACACTGAAGCTTTCTTT.

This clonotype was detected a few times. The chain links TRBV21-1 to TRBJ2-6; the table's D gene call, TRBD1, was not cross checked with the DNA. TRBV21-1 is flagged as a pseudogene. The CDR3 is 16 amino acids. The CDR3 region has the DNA TGTGCCAGCAGCAAAGTTAGGGGTTTAGGGGCCAACGTCCTGACTTTC. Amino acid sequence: CASSKVRGLGANVLTF.

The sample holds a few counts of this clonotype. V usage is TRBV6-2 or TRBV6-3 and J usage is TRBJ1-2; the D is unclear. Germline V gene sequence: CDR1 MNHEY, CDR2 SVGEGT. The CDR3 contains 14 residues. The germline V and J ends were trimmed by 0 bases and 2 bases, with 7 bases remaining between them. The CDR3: CASSYSKQNYGYTF. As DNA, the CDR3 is TGTGCCAGCAGTTACTCGAAGCAGAACTATGGCTACACCTTC.

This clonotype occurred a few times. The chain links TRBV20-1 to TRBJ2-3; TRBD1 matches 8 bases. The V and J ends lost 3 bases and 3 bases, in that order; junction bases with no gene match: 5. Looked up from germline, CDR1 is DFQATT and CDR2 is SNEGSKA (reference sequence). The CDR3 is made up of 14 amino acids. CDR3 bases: TGCAGTGCTAGCCAGGGGGCGAGTACAGATACGCAGTATTTT. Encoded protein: CSASQGASTDTQYF.

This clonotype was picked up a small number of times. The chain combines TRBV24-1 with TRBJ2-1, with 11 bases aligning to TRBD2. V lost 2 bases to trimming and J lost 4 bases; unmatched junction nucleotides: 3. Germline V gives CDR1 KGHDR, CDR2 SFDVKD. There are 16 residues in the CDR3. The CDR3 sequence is CATSDSLAGEYNEQFF. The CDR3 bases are TGTGCCACCAGTGATTCACTAGCGGGGGAGTACAATGAGCAGTTCTTC.

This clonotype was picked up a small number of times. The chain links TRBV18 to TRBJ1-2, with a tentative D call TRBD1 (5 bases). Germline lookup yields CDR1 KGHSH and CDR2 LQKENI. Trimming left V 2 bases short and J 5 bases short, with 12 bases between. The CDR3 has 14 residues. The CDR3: CASSPGDGPYGYTF. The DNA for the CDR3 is TGTGCCAGCTCACCAGGGGACGGACCTTATGGCTACACCTTC. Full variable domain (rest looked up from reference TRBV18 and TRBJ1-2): NAGVMQNPRHLVRRRGQEARLRCSPMKGHSHVYWYRQLPEEGLKFMVYLQKENIIDESGMPKERFSAEFPKEGPSILRIQQVVRGDSAAYFCASSPGDGPYGYTFGSGTRLTVV.

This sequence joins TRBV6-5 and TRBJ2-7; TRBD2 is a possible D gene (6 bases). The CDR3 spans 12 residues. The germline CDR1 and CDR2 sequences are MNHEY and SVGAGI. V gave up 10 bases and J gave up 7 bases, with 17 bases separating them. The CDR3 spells CATRDSPREQYF. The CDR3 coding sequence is TGTGCCACCCGGGACTCTCCTCGGGAGCAGTACTTC.

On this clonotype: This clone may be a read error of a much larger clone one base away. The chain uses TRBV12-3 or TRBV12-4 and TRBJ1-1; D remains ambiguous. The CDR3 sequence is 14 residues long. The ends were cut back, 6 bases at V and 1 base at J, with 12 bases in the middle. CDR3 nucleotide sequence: TGTGCCAGCAGCAAAAGACTGACGAACACTGAAGCTTTCTTT. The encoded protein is CASSKRLTNTEAFF.

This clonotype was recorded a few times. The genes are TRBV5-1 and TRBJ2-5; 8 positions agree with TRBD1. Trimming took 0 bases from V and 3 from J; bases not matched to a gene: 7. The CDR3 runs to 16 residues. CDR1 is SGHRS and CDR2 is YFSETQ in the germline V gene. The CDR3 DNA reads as TGCGCCAGCAGCTTGGGGGCCGGGACAGGCAAAGAGACCCAGTACTTC. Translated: CASSLGAGTGKETQYF.

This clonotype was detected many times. This CDR3 reads CASTLGGGDEQFF. CDR3 nucleotides: TGTGCCAGCACCCTTGGCGGGGGGGATGAGCAGTTCTTC. This rearrangement joins TRBV6-2 or TRBV6-3 to TRBJ2-1; TRBD2 matches 9 bases. This CDR3 has 13 residues. V lost 7 bases to trimming and J lost 8 bases; unmatched junction nucleotides: 6. Germline CDR1 reads MNHEY; CDR2 reads SVGEGT.

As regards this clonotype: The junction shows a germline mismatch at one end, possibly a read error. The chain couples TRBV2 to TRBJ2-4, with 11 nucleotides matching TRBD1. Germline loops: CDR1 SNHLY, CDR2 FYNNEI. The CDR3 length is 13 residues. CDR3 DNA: TGTGCCAGCAGTGAGATGGACAGGGGGCGCGAGAACTTC. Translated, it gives CASSEMDRGRENF.

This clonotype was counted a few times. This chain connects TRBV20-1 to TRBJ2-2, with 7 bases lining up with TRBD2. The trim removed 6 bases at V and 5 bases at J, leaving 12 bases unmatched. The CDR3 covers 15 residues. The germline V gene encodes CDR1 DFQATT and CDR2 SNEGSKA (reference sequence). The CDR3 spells CSAPYPGRGTGELFF. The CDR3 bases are TGCAGTGCCCCTTACCCGGGGCGGGGGACCGGGGAGCTGTTTTTT.

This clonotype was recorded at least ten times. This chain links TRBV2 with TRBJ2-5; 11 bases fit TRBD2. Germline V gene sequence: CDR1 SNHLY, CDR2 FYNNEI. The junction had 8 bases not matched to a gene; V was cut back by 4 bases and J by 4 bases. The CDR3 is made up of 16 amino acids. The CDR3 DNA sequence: TGTGCCAGCAGTGCGTTAGCGGGGGGGCAGGTAGAGACCCAGTACTTC. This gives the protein CASSALAGGQVETQYF. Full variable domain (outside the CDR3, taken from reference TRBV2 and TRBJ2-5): EPEVTQTPSHQVTQMGQEVILRCVPISNHLYFYWYRQILGQKVEFLVSFYNNEISEKSEIFDDQFSVERPDGSNFTLKIRSTKLEDSAMYFCASSALAGGQVETQYFGPGTRLLVL.

The CDR3 sequence is CASSHADRDSKETQYF. CDR3 nucleotide sequence: TGCGCCAGCAGCCACGCCGACCGGGACTCAAAGGAGACCCAGTACTTC. The rearrangement joins TRBV4-1 to TRBJ2-5, with D possibly TRBD2 on 6 matching bases. The germline V gene encodes CDR1 MGHRA and CDR2 YSYEKL. This CDR3 comprises 16 residues. The V end was cut by 3 bases, the J end by 5 bases, with 19 bases between.

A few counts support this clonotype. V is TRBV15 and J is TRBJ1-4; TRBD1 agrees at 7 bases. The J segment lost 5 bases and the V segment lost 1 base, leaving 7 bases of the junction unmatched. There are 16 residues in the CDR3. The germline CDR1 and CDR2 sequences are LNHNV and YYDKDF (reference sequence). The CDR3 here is CATSRARDSPNEKLFF. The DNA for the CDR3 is TGTGCCACCAGCAGAGCCCGGGACAGTCCCAATGAAAAACTGTTTTTT.

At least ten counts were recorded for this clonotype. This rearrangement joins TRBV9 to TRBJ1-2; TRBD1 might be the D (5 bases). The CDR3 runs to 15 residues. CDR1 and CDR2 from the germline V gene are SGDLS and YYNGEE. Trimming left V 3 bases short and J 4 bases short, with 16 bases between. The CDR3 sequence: CASSEGNGGLYGYTF. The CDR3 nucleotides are TGTGCCAGCAGCGAGGGGAATGGAGGCCTCTATGGCTACACCTTC. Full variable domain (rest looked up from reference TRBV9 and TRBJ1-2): DSGVTQTPKHLITATGQRVTLRCSPRSGDLSVYWYQQSLDQGLQFLIQYYNGEERAKGNILERFSAQQFPDLHSELNLSSLELGDSALYFCASSEGNGGLYGYTFGSGTRLTVV.

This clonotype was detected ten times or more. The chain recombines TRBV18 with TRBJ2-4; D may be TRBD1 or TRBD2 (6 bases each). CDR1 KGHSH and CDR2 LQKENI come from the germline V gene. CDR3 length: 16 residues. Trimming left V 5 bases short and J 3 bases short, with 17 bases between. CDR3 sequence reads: CASSSTGKGGKNIQYF. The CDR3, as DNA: TGTGCCAGCTCATCTACAGGGAAGGGAGGCAAAAACATTCAGTACTTC.

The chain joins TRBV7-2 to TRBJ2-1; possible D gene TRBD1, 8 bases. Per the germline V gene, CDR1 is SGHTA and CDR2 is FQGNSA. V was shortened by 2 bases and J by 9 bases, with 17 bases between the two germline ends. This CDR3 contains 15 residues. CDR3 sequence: CASSLSNHRGGEQFF. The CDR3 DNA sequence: TGTGCCAGCAGCTTATCTAACCACAGGGGGGGTGAGCAGTTCTTC.

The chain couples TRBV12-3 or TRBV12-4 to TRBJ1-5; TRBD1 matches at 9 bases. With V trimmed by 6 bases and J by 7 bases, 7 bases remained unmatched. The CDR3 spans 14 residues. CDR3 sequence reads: CASRPTGGKQPQHF. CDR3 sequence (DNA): TGTGCCAGCAGGCCGACAGGGGGGAAACAGCCCCAGCATTTT.

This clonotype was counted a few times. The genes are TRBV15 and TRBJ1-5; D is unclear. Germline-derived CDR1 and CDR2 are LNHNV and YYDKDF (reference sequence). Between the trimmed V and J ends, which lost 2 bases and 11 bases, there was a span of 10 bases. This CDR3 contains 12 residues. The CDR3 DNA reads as TGTGCCACCAGCAGACCCCTGGGGTCCCAGCATTTT. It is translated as CATSRPLGSQHF.

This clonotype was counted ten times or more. The DNA for the CDR3 is TGTGCCAGCAGTTACTCGACGGACCCAAAGGGTGCTGAAGCTTTCTTT. Translated, it gives CASSYSTDPKGAEAFF. The chain links TRBV6-5 to TRBJ1-1, with D unclear. From germline, CDR1 is MNHEY and CDR2 SVGAGI. The CDR3 has 16 residues. With 0 bases removed from V and 6 bases from J, the gap between germline ends came to 17 bases.

CDR3 DNA: TGTGCCAGCAGCTTAGATTGGAGGTCGGAAAACACCATATATTTT. Translating it yields CASSLDWRSENTIYF. This chain joins TRBV7-2 and TRBJ1-3, with D hard to call. This CDR3 comprises 15 residues. Trimming removed 1 base at V and 6 bases at J, with 13 bases between. Germline CDR1 SGHTA, CDR2 FQGNSA.